This T cell receptor (beta chain) was retrieved from a study of cytomegalovirus exposure and HLA in healthy donors. Worth noting for this clone: Its antigen is undetermined.

The study drew the donors from its approximately 130-subject validation cohort, separate from the 666-subject first cohort. Trimming shortened V by 0 bases and J by 5 bases, and 6 bases separated the two germline ends. The CDR3 extends over 13 amino acids. Germline CDR1 is SGHRS and CDR2 is YFSETQ. Findings and limits, study-wide: Associated with cytomegalovirus, according to the listing, were 150 to 200 TCR beta chains. Cytomegalovirus status, reportedly, was diagnosed with high specificity and sensitivity by the classifier. Through in vitro validation, three CMV-associated chains were shown to be specific for CMV antigens.

The repertoire was sequenced with immunoSEQ multiplex PCR; TCRdb's copy has only in-frame clones and lacks some. The table has a few hundred thousand clones, around 89% seen once; the top ten hold about 0.99%. Sequencing used PBMCs. This clonotype originated in a woman aged 18-29 years in good health and CMV-seronegative. V is TRBV5-1 and J is TRBJ1-3, with a tentative D call TRBD1 (5 bases). The CDR3 spells CASSLGGRNTIYF. The CDR3 coding sequence is TGCGCCAGCAGCTTGGGGGGCCGAAACACCATATATTTT.